This paragraph covers one T cell receptor beta chain sequence. Its antigen is not identified. Germline V gives CDR1 DFQATT, CDR2 SNEGSKA (reference sequence). This CDR3 comprises 13 residues. Trimming left V 3 bases short and J 3 bases short, with 12 bases between. This sample was included in a study of human T cells and chemical hapten exposure. Study-wide points: Positively correlated with patch test score were the counts of PT1 expanded TCRs.

One entry per CDR3 protein, called by TCRdb with MiXCR from the RACE reads. Of approximately 90,000 distinct CDR3 sequences listed, around 12% are singletons. Time point of the sample: patch test 1, 2 weeks after DPC sensitization. Treatment denoted: therapeutic diphenylcyclopropenone sensitization with weekly scalp DPC. The chain carries TRBV20-1 and TRBJ2-7; no firm D call. The input for sequencing was whole blood, taken in connection with sensitization to the hapten diphenylcyclopropenone (DPC). The sequence came from a woman aged 40 to 50 with alopecia areata. Some clones in this sample may be carry-over from other donors' samples. The CDR3 loop reads CSASDLVSYEQYF. CDR3 coding DNA: TGCAGTGCTAGTGATCTCGTCAGCTACGAGCAGTACTTC.